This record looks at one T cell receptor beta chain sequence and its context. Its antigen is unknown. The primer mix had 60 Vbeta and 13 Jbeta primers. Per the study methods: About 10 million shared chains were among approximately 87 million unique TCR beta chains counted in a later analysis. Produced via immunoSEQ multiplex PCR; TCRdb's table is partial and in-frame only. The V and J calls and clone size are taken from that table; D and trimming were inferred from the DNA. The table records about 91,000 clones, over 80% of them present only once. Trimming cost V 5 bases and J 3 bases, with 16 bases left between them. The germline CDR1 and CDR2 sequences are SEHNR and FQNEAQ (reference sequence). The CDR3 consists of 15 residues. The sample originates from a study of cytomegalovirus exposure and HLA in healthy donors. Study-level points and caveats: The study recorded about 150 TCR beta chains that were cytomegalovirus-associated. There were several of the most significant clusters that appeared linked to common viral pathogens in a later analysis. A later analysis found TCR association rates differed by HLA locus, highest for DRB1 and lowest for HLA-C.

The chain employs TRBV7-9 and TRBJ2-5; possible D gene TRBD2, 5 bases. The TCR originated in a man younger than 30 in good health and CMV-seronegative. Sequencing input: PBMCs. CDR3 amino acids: CASSDQRRVEETQYF. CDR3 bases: TGTGCCAGCAGCGACCAGCGGCGGGTCGAAGAGACCCAGTACTTC.